These T cell receptor beta chains were read from a single sample in a study of graft-versus-host responses after intestinal transplantation. Produced via immunoSEQ multiplex PCR; TCRdb's table is partial and in-frame only. Of 80,000 to 100,000 clones in the sample, 91% were seen once. Their recognized antigens are unknown. The sequencing used unstimulated CD4+ T cells sorted from spleen or lymph node cells, collected before transplant. The receptors here all came from a human donor who was the organ donor for an intestinal transplant. Each CDR3 is given with its conserved first and last residue.

j_call v_call cdr3_aa
TRBJ2-7 TRBV6-1 CASSVSRGSPYEQYF
TRBJ2-7 TRBV6-4 CASLNISPYEQYF
TRBJ2-5 TRBV4-1 CASSQLAGIETQYF
TRBJ2-7 TRBV5-4 CASSYVGASSYEQYF
TRBJ1-5 TRBV19 CASSRGVRQPQHF
TRBJ1-2 TRBV5-8 CARPQGYGYTF
TRBJ1-2 TRBV29-1 CSVGGFYGYTF
TRBJ1-3 TRBV19 CASSVSSGNTIYF
TRBJ1-6 TRBV30 CAWSGDRHNSPLHF
TRBJ2-7 TRBV10-3 CAIGRREGATYEQYF
TRBJ2-2 TRBV4-2 CASSSRVAGGPTGELFF
TRBJ1-1 TRBV4-2 CASSQGGQGNEAFF
TRBJ1-4 TRBV5-1 CASSLQGANEKLFF
TRBJ1-5 TRBV4-1 CASSQEIRGNQPQHF
TRBJ2-3 TRBV4-2 CARPRGQGILPDTQYF
TRBJ1-1 TRBV5-6 CASSLAGNTEAFF
TRBJ2-7 TRBV5-4 CASSFPGTREQYF
TRBJ1-1 TRBV29-1 CSGDSLLAPEAFF
TRBJ2-5 TRBV4-1 CASSQDPPSGQETQYF
TRBJ2-1 TRBV4-2 CASSLLYPGNEQFF
TRBJ1-2 TRBV7-2 CASSSGPTGFYGYTF
TRBJ2-7 TRBV5-1 CASSLDRPNEQYF
TRBJ2-3 TRBV27 CASSLRTSGKDTQYF
TRBJ2-7 TRBV19 CASSIKAGGYEQYF
TRBJ1-6 TRBV30 CAWSRLETLSSYNSPLHF
TRBJ1-4 TRBV21-1 CASSKAPGQGATNEKLFF
TRBJ1-2 TRBV4-2 CASSPSGTGGAAGYTF
TRBJ2-7 TRBV19 CASSTSQGMVHEQYF
TRBJ1-5 TRBV6-1 CASSPRGLGNQPQHF
TRBJ2-5 TRBV4-1 CASSQVSGAGSETQYF
TRBJ1-2 TRBV18 CASLPAPGLYGYTF
TRBJ1-2 TRBV9 CASSGTGGLNGYTF
TRBJ1-2 TRBV4-2 CASSQDWGNYGYTF
TRBJ2-2 TRBV11-3 CASSLDLRDRGTGELFF
TRBJ1-4 TRBV27 CASSPRAGSLEKLFF
TRBJ1-3 TRBV5-1 CASSWTGFIDSGNTIYF
TRBJ2-1 TRBV28 CASSRLGQGFANEQFF
TRBJ1-2 TRBV7-9 CASSFPVGEDGYTF
TRBJ1-6 TRBV21-1 CASGSGTGNSPLHF
TRBJ2-1 TRBV19 CASRVDRSSYNEQFF
TRBJ2-1 TRBV4-1 CASSQVVGSSYNEQFF
TRBJ2-2 TRBV7-3 CASSLLGLGSEELFF
TRBJ2-5 TRBV5-4 CASSRTRQGETQYF
TRBJ1-6 TRBV5-1 CASSLVRDSPLHF
TRBJ2-1 TRBV5-1 CASREISGGYNEQFF
TRBJ1-4 TRBV5-1 CASREATNEKLFF
TRBJ2-3 TRBV25-1 CASSEYTGNTDTQYF
TRBJ2-5 TRBV4-2 CASSQDGSGAQETQYF